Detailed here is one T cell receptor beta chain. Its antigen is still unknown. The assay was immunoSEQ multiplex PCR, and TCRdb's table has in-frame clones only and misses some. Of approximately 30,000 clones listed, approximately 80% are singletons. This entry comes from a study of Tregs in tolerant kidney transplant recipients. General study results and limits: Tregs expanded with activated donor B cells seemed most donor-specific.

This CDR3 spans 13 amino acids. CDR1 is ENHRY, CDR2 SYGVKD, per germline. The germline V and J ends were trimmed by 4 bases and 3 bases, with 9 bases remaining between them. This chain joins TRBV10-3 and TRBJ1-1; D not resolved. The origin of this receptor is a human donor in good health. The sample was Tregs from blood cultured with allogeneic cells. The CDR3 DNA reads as TGTGCCATCAGTGCCGTCAAATACACTGAAGCTTTCTTT. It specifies CAISAVKYTEAFF.